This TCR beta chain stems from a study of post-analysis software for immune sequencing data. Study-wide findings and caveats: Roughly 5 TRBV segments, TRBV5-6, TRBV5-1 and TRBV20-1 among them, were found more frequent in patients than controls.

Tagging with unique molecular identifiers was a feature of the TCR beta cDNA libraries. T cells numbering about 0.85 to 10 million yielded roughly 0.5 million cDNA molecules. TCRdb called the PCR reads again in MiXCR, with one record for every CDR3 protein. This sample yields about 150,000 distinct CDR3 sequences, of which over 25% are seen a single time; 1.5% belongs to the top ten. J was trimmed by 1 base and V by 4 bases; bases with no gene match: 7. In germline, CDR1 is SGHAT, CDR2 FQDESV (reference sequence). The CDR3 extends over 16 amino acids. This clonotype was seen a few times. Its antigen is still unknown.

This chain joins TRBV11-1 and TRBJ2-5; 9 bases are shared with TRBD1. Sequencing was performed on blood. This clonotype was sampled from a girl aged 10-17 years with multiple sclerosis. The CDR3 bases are TGTGCCAGCAGCTACGGGACAGGGCCTCTCCAAGAGACCCAGTACTTC. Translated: CASSYGTGPLQETQYF.